This paragraph reports one TCR beta chain. No antigen is known for it. Germline V gene sequence: CDR1 MNHEY, CDR2 SMNVEV (reference sequence). The CDR3 spans 13 residues. The J segment lost 6 bases and the V segment lost 6 bases, leaving 4 bases of the junction unmatched. The sample belongs to a study of T cell responses to AZD1222 COVID-19 vaccine. Overall study findings and caveats: Reportedly, close to half of spike-specific TCRs are directed against unmutated variant regions.

Assay used: immunoSEQ multiplex PCR; TCRdb lists only in-frame clones, some missing. The table has fewer than 130,000 clones, around nine tenths seen once. The sample here was peripheral blood, taken 28 days after the second AZD1222 dose. The source is an adult who received the AZD1222 COVID-19 vaccine. The chain is built from TRBV27 and TRBJ1-2, with 10 bases matching TRBD1. The CDR3 region is CASRRQGAHGYTF. CDR3 coding DNA: TGTGCCAGCAGGAGACAGGGGGCCCATGGCTACACCTTC.